Following are 21 T cell receptor beta chains from one sample sequenced in a study of cytomegalovirus exposure and HLA in healthy donors. Primers for the PCR totalled 60 Vbeta and 13 Jbeta. Profiled with immunoSEQ multiplex PCR; TCRdb holds only in-frame clones, not every one. Of approximately 82,000 clones in the sample, roughly 60% are singletons; the top ten hold roughly 6%. Source material: PBMCs. The receptor source for this set is a woman aged 25 to 39 in good health and CMV-seropositive.

This chain joins TRBV19 and TRBJ1-2; D is unclear. Per germline, CDR1 LNHDA and CDR2 SQIVND (reference sequence). The CDR3 runs 11 residues. V lost 6 bases and J 4 bases, leaving 6 bases between the germline ends. CDR3 nucleotides: TGTGCCAGTAGGCGGGGCTATGGCTACACCTTC. This gives the protein CASRRGYGYTF. Looking up the rest from reference TRBV19 and TRBJ1-2 gives the full variable domain: DGGITQSPKYLFRKEGQNVTLSCEQNLNHDAMYWYRQDPGQGLRLIYYSQIVNDFQKGDIAEGYSVSREKKESFPLTVTSAQKNPTAFYLCASRRGYGYTFGSGTRLTVV.

This chain joins TRBV18 and TRBJ2-2, with D uncertain. Germline V gene sequence: CDR1 KGHSH, CDR2 LQKENI. The length of the CDR3 is 14 residues. Trimming cost V 2 bases and J 7 bases, with 11 bases left between them. The chain's CDR3 is CASSPIAVVGELFF. CDR3 in DNA: TGTGCCAGCTCACCAATCGCAGTTGTCGGGGAGCTGTTTTTT.

The gene calls are TRBV18 and TRBJ2-7; no reliable D call. The CDR3 is made up of 15 amino acids. The V gene's germline CDR1 is KGHSH and CDR2 LQKENI. The V and J ends lost 3 bases and 2 bases respectively, with 14 bases between them. CDR3 DNA: TGTGCCAGCTCACCGACAACCCCAAGAACCTACGAGCAGTACTTC. Translating gives CASSPTTPRTYEQYF.

The J gene is TRBJ1-1, the V gene TRBV14, with a possible D match to TRBD1 (5 bases). CDR1 and CDR2 (germline): SGHDN, FVKESK. Trimming stripped 3 bases from V and 8 bases from J, with 13 bases between. The CDR3 runs 13 residues. The CDR3 loop reads CASSQIRRGEAFF. The DNA of the CDR3 is TGTGCCAGCAGCCAGATAAGGCGGGGGGAAGCTTTCTTT.

This chain connects TRBV29-1 to TRBJ2-7; D gene uncertain. Germline V gene lookup returns CDR1 SQVTM and CDR2 ANQGSEA. The CDR3 consists of 15 residues. The germline V and J ends were trimmed by 5 bases and 4 bases, with 21 bases remaining between them. In DNA, the CDR3 is TGCAGCGTTTACCCTTCCGACCCAGGCCCATACGAGCAGTACTTC. Protein: CSVYPSDPGPYEQYF.

This clone came up a few times. V gene TRBV6-6 combines with J gene TRBJ2-2; 13 bases are shared with TRBD2. V dropped 4 bases and J dropped 6; count of bases not matched to a gene: 5. Germline V gene lookup returns CDR1 MNHNY and CDR2 SVGAGI (reference sequence). This CDR3 comprises 16 residues. CDR3 sequence (DNA): TGTGCCAGCAGTTCTACACTAGCGGGGGGGGCCGGGGAGCTGTTTTTT. This sequence encodes CASSSTLAGGAGELFF.

As concerns this clone: One junction end disagrees with the germline gene, perhaps due to a read error. V and J are TRBV7-9 and TRBJ2-3; 7 bases line up with TRBD1. From germline, CDR1 is SEHNR and CDR2 FQNEAQ (reference sequence). CDR3 length: 16 residues. For the CDR3, the DNA is TGTTCCAGCAGCCTCGGGACAGACCGCTTCACAGATACGCAGTATTTT. Encoded protein: CSSSLGTDRFTDTQYF. The whole variable domain, filled in from reference TRBV7-9 and TRBJ2-3, reads DTGVSQNPRHKITKRGQNVTFRCDPISEHNRLYWYRQTLGQGPEFLTYFQNEAQLEKSRLLSDRFSAERPKGSFSTLEIQRTEQGDSAMYLCSSSLGTDRFTDTQYFGPGTRLTVL.

The genes are TRBV7-2 and TRBJ1-5; TRBD1 is a possible D gene (6 bases). Looked up from germline, CDR1 is SGHTA and CDR2 is FQGNSA. The CDR3 is 14 residues long. V was trimmed by 4 bases and J by 7 bases, leaving 14 bases between them. CDR3: CASSWTVSSQPQHF. CDR3 sequence (DNA): TGTGCCAGCAGCTGGACAGTATCATCCCAGCCCCAGCATTTT.

CDR3 nucleotide sequence: TGTGCCAGCAGTCTTACCGGACAGGGGGCAAAAAGATCACCCCTCCACTTT. It is translated as CASSLTGQGAKRSPLHF. J is TRBJ1-6 and V is TRBV28; TRBD1 aligns across 11 bases. The trim removed 5 bases at V and 10 bases at J, leaving 13 bases unmatched. The length of the CDR3 is 17 residues. CDR1 MDHEN and CDR2 SYDVKM come from the germline V gene. The whole variable domain, remainder taken from reference TRBV28 and TRBJ1-6, is DVKVTQSSRYLVKRTGEKVFLECVQDMDHENMFWYRQDPGLGLRLIYFSYDVKMKEKGDIPEGYSVSREKKERFSLILESASTNQTSMYLCASSLTGQGAKRSPLHFGNGTRLTVT.

The chain couples TRBV27 to TRBJ1-2, with 7 bases fitting TRBD1. Germline CDR1 is MNHEY and CDR2 is SMNVEV (reference sequence). CDR3 size: 13 residues. V gave up 6 bases and J gave up 1 base; unmatched junction bases: 2. As DNA, the CDR3 is TGTGCCAGCAGGGGGACAGTTAACTATGGCTACACCTTC. Translation gives CASRGTVNYGYTF.

The table lists this clone with a few counts. V usage is TRBV9 and J usage is TRBJ2-2; weak D call: TRBD1 (7 bases). Trimming shortened V by 2 bases and J by 4 bases, and 9 bases separated the two germline ends. In germline, CDR1 is SGDLS, CDR2 YYNGEE. CDR3 length: 14 residues. The CDR3 coding sequence is TGTGCCAGCAGCGTCAGGGGGGCCACCGGGGAGCTGTTTTTT. It encodes CASSVRGATGELFF.

The chain joins TRBV18 to TRBJ1-4; possible D gene TRBD1, 6 bases. Germline V gene data show CDR1 as KGHSH and CDR2 as LQKENI. This CDR3 has 14 amino acids. The V gene lost 3 bases and the J gene lost 8 bases, with 13 bases spanning the gap. CDR3 amino acids: CASSPLGQGEKLFF. Here the CDR3 DNA reads TGTGCCAGCTCACCTCTGGGGCAGGGGGAAAAACTGTTTTTT.

This clone was found a few times. The chain links TRBV25-1 to TRBJ1-2; D might be TRBD1 (6 bases). Deletions cut 6 bases from V and 2 bases from J, with 16 bases between. This CDR3 has 15 residues. Germline-derived CDR1 and CDR2 are MGHDK and SYGVNS. CDR3 region: CASSELADRNYGYTF. CDR3 sequence (DNA): TGTGCCAGCAGCGAGTTGGCAGACAGGAACTATGGCTACACCTTC.

This clone was seen more than once but under ten times. This chain uses TRBV2 with TRBJ2-7; 7 bases are shared with TRBD2. The CDR3 contains 19 residues. Germline V gene lookup returns CDR1 SNHLY and CDR2 FYNNEI. V shed 2 bases, J shed 0 bases, and the junction held 16 bases outside the gene matches. The CDR3: CASSEPTAKTAGSSYEQYF. In nucleotides, the CDR3 is TGTGCCAGCAGTGAACCAACCGCAAAGACAGCGGGGAGCTCCTACGAGCAGTACTTC.

The rearrangement uses TRBV30 and TRBJ2-7; 8 bases are a match to TRBD2. CDR1 is GTSNPN and CDR2 is SVGIG in the germline V gene (reference sequence). The ends lost 5 bases at V and 6 bases at J; junction bases unmatched: 6. There are 12 residues in the CDR3. CDR3 protein: CAWGLASSEQYF. DNA of the CDR3: TGTGCCTGGGGACTAGCATCCAGCGAGCAGTACTTC.

This sequence joins TRBV11-2 and TRBJ2-1, with 12 bases matching TRBD2. The CDR3 contains 16 residues. Unmatched junction bases numbered 1, after V lost 4 bases and J lost 0 bases. The germline CDR1 and CDR2 sequences are SGHAT and FQNNGV. The CDR3 loop reads CASSSTSGGSYNEQFF. The DNA for the CDR3 is TGTGCCAGCAGCTCGACTAGCGGGGGCTCCTACAATGAGCAGTTCTTC.

CDR3 DNA: TGTGCCAGCAGCTTAGGACTGGGCCAGCCCCAGCATTTT. Protein product: CASSLGLGQPQHF. This chain connects TRBV5-5 to TRBJ1-5; unclear D gene. V was shortened by 2 bases and J by 7 bases, with 10 bases between the two germline ends. From germline, CDR1 is SGHKS and CDR2 YYEKEE (reference sequence). The CDR3 covers 13 residues.

This clone has a handful of counts. The J gene is TRBJ1-5, the V gene TRBV19; D not resolved. V lost 1 base and J lost 1, with 11 bases in between. The CDR3 runs 16 residues. CDR1 and CDR2 (germline): LNHDA, SQIVND (reference sequence). The DNA for the CDR3 is TGTGCCAGTAGTATAGTCGGGTCTTCGAGCAATCAGCCCCAGCATTTT. As protein: CASSIVGSSSNQPQHF.

J is TRBJ1-3 and V is TRBV9; tentatively, D is TRBD1 (6 bases). Between the trimmed V and J ends, which lost 0 bases and 7 bases, there was a span of 8 bases. This CDR3 region has 13 residues. The germline CDR1 and CDR2 sequences are SGDLS and YYNGEE. The CDR3 loop is CASSVGTGNTIYF. The CDR3 coding sequence is TGTGCCAGCAGCGTAGGTACAGGGAACACCATATATTTT.

The rearrangement joins TRBV28 to TRBJ1-1; D gene uncertain. V was shortened by 8 bases and J by 1 base, with 11 bases between the two germline ends. Looked up from germline, CDR1 is MDHEN and CDR2 is SYDVKM. This CDR3 region has 13 residues. The CDR3 here is CASGPVPNTEAFF. DNA of the CDR3: TGTGCCAGCGGGCCGGTCCCGAACACTGAAGCTTTCTTT.

The chain is built from TRBV5-5 and TRBJ1-6; D may be TRBD1 (6 bases). V gave up 1 base and J gave up 6 bases, with 14 bases separating them. The germline CDR1 and CDR2 sequences are SGHKS and YYEKEE (reference sequence). The CDR3 has 16 amino acids. The CDR3 region is CASSLKAGDGNSPLHF. The CDR3 coding sequence is TGTGCCAGCAGCTTGAAGGCAGGGGATGGTAATTCACCCCTCCACTTT. Together with reference TRBV5-5 and TRBJ1-6, the CDR3 gives the full variable domain: DAGVTQSPTHLIKTRGQQVTLRCSPISGHKSVSWYQQVLGQGPQFIFQYYEKEERGRGNFPDRFSARQFPNYSSELNVNALLLGDSALYLCASSLKAGDGNSPLHFGNGTRLTVT.